This is a list of T cell receptor beta chains from one sample in a study of blood T cell repertoires in COVID-19. The table came from immunoSEQ multiplex PCR; TCRdb's copy has only in-frame clones and leaves some out. Of 200,000 to 250,000 clones in the sample, 82% are singletons; the top ten hold roughly 3.5%. Sequenced: PBMCs or T cells enriched from blood (not recorded which). The receptors stem from a woman aged 60-75 years who had recovered from COVID-19. Both conserved end residues are part of each CDR3. The D gene is left open where the match is weak. Not every row has a clone size; where given, it reads once, few, many or a size class.

TRBV7-2	NA	TRBD1	TRBJ1-2	TGTGCCAGCAGCTTACAGGGGGCGGGTGGCTACACCTTC	CASSLQGAGGYTF
TRBV2	NA	NA	TRBJ2-7	TGTGCCAGCAGTGCTGATGGCCACGAGCAGTACTTC	CASSADGHEQYF
TRBV5-4	once	NA	TRBJ2-7	TGTGCCAGCAGCTTTGGGGGGGCCGACGAGCAGTACTTC	CASSFGGADEQYF
TRBV19	once	NA	TRBJ2-4	TGTGCCAGTTCGAGCGACAAAAACATTCAGTACTTC	CASSSDKNIQYF
TRBV7-9	NA	TRBD2	TRBJ2-2	TGTGCCAGCAGCTCCCGAGGGACTAGCGGGATCCACACCGGGGAGCTGTTTTTT	CASSSRGTSGIHTGELFF
TRBV6-5	NA	TRBD1	TRBJ2-1	TGTGCCAGCAGTAGGGACAGGGCGGGTGAGCAGTTCTTC	CASSRDRAGEQFF
TRBV7-8	NA	TRBD1	TRBJ1-1	TGTGCCAGCAGCGGAGACAGGGGCACTGAAGCTTTCTTT	CASSGDRGTEAFF
TRBV5-1	once	TRBD1	TRBJ1-1	TGCGCCAGCAGCTTGGGACAGGGAACGAACACTGAAGCTTTCTTT	CASSLGQGTNTEAFF
TRBV7-9	few	NA	TRBJ1-4	TGTGCCAGCAGCTTAGACAGAGACCGTAATGAAAAACTGTTTTTT	CASSLDRDRNEKLFF
TRBV6-5	NA	TRBD1	TRBJ1-2	TGTGCCAGCACACAGGGGGATGGCTACACCTTC	CASTQGDGYTF
TRBV6-2/TRBV6-3	NA	NA	TRBJ2-2	TGTGCCAGCAGTAGGGACTTCAACACCGGGGAGCTGTTTTTT	CASSRDFNTGELFF
TRBV11-2	NA	NA	TRBJ1-6	TGTGCCAGCAGCTTAGTGAGCAGGATGGAATCACCCCTCCACTTT	CASSLVSRMESPLHF